This T cell receptor beta chain stems from a study of T cell changes during pregnancy in multiple sclerosis. The J segment lost 4 bases and the V segment lost 5 bases, leaving 5 bases of the junction unmatched. Germline V CDR1 and CDR2: SEHNR, FQNEAQ (reference sequence). This CDR3 is 13 amino acids long. Assay used: immunoSEQ multiplex PCR; TCRdb lists only in-frame clones, some missing. Of around 62,000 clones in the sample, around 93% are singletons; the top ten hold around 4%. This clone has only one observation. The V call is TRBV7-9, the J call TRBJ2-7, with TRBD1 matching over 7 bases. The sample was CD8+ T cells from peripheral blood mononuclear cells, taken in the second trimester of pregnancy. The TCR sequence derives from a female donor with multiple sclerosis, enrolled in a pregnancy study. Written as DNA, the CDR3 is TGTGCCAGCAGCGAAGACAGGGCGTACGAGCAGTACTTC. Its protein product is CASSEDRAYEQYF. The variable domain in full, completed from reference TRBV7-9 and TRBJ2-7, reads DTGVSQNPRHKITKRGQNVTFRCDPISEHNRLYWYRQTLGQGPEFLTYFQNEAQLEKSRLLSDRFSAERPKGSFSTLEIQRTEQGDSAMYLCASSEDRAYEQYFGPGTRLTVT.